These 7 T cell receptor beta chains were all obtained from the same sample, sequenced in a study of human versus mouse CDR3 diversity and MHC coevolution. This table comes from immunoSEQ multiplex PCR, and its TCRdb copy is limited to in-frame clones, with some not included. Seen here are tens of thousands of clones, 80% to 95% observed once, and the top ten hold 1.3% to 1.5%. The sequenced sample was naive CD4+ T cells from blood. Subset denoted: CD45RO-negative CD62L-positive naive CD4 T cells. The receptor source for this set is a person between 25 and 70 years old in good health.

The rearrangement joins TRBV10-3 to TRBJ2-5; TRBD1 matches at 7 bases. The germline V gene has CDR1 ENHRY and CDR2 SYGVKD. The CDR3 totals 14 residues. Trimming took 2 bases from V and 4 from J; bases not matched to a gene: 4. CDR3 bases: TGTGCCATCAGTGAGAGGGGGCTCCGAGAGACCCAGTACTTC. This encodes CAISERGLRETQYF.

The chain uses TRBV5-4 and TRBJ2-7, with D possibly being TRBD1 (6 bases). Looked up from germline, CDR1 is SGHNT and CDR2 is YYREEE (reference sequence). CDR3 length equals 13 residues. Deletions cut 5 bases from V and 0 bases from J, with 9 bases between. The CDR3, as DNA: TGTGCCAGCAGTCTACAGGGCTCCTACGAGCAGTACTTC. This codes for CASSLQGSYEQYF.

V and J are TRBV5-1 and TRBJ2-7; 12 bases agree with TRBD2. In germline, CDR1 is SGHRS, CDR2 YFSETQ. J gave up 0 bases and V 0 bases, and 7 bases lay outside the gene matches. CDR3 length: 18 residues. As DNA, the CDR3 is TGCGCCAGCAGCTTGGTAGCTAGCGGGGGGGTCAGCTCCTACGAGCAGTACTTC. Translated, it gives CASSLVASGGVSSYEQYF.

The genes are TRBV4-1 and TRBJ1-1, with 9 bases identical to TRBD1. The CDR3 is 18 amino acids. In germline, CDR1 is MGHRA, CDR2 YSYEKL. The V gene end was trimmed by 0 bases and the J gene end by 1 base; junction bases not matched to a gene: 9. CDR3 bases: TGCGCCAGCAGCCAAGATCTACGGACAGGGGTTCAGAACACTGAAGCTTTCTTT. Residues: CASSQDLRTGVQNTEAFF.

The CDR3 spells CASRDTLSDTQYF. The CDR3 DNA follows: TGTGCCAGTAGGGACACTCTCTCTGATACGCAGTATTTT. The chain is built from TRBV19 and TRBJ2-3; weak D call: TRBD1 (5 bases). CDR3 length: 13 residues. CDR1 LNHDA and CDR2 SQIVND come from the germline V gene (reference sequence). Trimming cost V 6 bases and J 6 bases, with 13 bases left between them.

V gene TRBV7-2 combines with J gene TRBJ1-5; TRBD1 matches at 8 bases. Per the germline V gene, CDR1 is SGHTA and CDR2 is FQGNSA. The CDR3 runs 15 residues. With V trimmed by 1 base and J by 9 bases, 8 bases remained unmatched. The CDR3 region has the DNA TGTGCCAGCAGCTTAGAACAGGGGGGGTTTCGGCCCCAGCATTTT. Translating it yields CASSLEQGGFRPQHF.

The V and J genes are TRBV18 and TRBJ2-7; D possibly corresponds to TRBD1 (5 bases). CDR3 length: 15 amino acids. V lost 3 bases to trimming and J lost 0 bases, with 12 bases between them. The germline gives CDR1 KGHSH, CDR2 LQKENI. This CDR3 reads CASSPGQGISYEQYF. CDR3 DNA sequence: TGTGCCAGCTCACCCGGGCAGGGTATCTCCTACGAGCAGTACTTC.